Below, 22 T cell receptor beta chains from the same sample are listed, as sequenced in a study of shared clonotypes between healthy human individuals. Profiled with immunoSEQ multiplex PCR; TCRdb holds only in-frame clones, not every one. Altogether about 1.5 million clones are present, 95% to 99% being singletons, with the ten largest covering 0.4% to 0.45%. Source material: naive CD4+ T cells sorted from blood. The subset denotes: CD45RA+ positively selected. These receptors came from a man younger than 45 in good health.

The chain carries TRBV6-6 and TRBJ2-7, with D perhaps TRBD1 (5 bases). This CDR3 spans 14 amino acids. The germline V gene has CDR1 MNHNY and CDR2 SVGAGI (reference sequence). The V gene lost 4 bases and the J gene lost 3 bases, with 13 bases spanning the gap. The CDR3 region has the DNA TGTGCCAGCAGTTTCGGGCAGGGAAGCTACGAGCAGTACTTC. Residues: CASSFGQGSYEQYF.

The chain carries TRBV10-3 and TRBJ2-1; D remains unclear. CDR1 ENHRY and CDR2 SYGVKD come from the germline V gene. V lost 9 bases, J lost 6 bases, and 12 bases lay in between. The CDR3 runs to 12 residues. The CDR3 reads CAIRNSGNEQFF. In nucleotides, the CDR3 is TGTGCCATTAGAAATAGTGGCAATGAGCAGTTCTTC.

V is TRBV6-5 and J is TRBJ1-1; 7 nucleotides align to TRBD1. The CDR3 is 13 amino acids. The V and J ends lost 4 bases and 7 bases, in that order; junction bases with no gene match: 6. Germline CDR1 and CDR2: MNHEY and SVGAGI. The CDR3 bases are TGTGCCAGCAGTTCGGTCGGGACAGTTGAAGCTTTCTTT. It translates to CASSSVGTVEAFF.

The chain links TRBV7-2 to TRBJ1-2, with a possible D match to TRBD1 (5 bases). The germline V gene encodes CDR1 SGHTA and CDR2 FQGNSA. This CDR3 comprises 14 residues. V lost 5 bases and J lost 4, with 14 bases in between. The CDR3 reads CASSQGEVGYGYTF. The CDR3 DNA sequence: TGTGCCAGCAGCCAAGGGGAGGTTGGCTATGGCTACACCTTC. The variable domain in full, completed from reference TRBV7-2 and TRBJ1-2, reads GAGVSQSPSNKVTEKGKDVELRCDPISGHTALYWYRQSLGQGLEFLIYFQGNSAPDKSGLPSDRFSAERTGGSVSTLTIQRTQQEDSAVYLCASSQGEVGYGYTFGSGTRLTVV.

As concerns this clone: Different DNA sequences within this sample yield the same CDR3. The genes are TRBV29-1 and TRBJ2-5, with D maybe TRBD1 (5 bases). The CDR3 spans 13 residues. Trimming removed 4 bases at V and 1 base at J, with 10 bases between. CDR1 is SQVTM and CDR2 is ANQGSEA in the germline V gene. The CDR3 here is CSVVVGPQETQYF. For the CDR3, the DNA is TGCAGCGTTGTGGTGGGGCCCCAAGAGACCCAGTACTTC.

Notes on this clone: The sample holds other DNA sequences that translate to the same CDR3. The chain uses TRBV9 and TRBJ2-1, with unresolved D. The germline CDR1 and CDR2 sequences are SGDLS and YYNGEE. CDR3 size: 14 residues. The V and J ends lost 0 bases and 3 bases respectively, with 7 bases between them. Here the CDR3 DNA reads TGTGCCAGCAGCGTAGGAGTAAACTACAATGAGCAGTTCTTC. Its protein is CASSVGVNYNEQFF.

The V and J genes are TRBV9 and TRBJ2-3, with 10 bases matching TRBD2. With 0 bases clipped from V and 7 bases from J, the junction kept 5 bases outside the gene matches. Germline-derived CDR1 and CDR2 are SGDLS and YYNGEE. The CDR3 spans 15 residues. The CDR3 reads CASSVDPSGGNTQYF. The CDR3, as DNA: TGTGCCAGCAGCGTAGATCCTAGCGGGGGAAATACGCAGTATTTT. The whole variable domain, filled in from reference TRBV9 and TRBJ2-3, reads DSGVTQTPKHLITATGQRVTLRCSPRSGDLSVYWYQQSLDQGLQFLIQYYNGEERAKGNILERFSAQQFPDLHSELNLSSLELGDSALYFCASSVDPSGGNTQYFGPGTRLTVL.

The chain couples TRBV7-6 to TRBJ1-4; D ambiguous. CDR3 length: 17 residues. The germline V gene encodes CDR1 SGHVS and CDR2 FNYEAQ. V was clipped by 0 bases and J by 7 bases, with 18 bases between them. In nucleotides, the CDR3 is TGTGCCAGCAGCTTAGCCGCCGGGCCCCAAGGAAGTGAAAAACTGTTTTTT. It encodes CASSLAAGPQGSEKLFF.

Remarks on this clone: At one boundary the junction diverges from the germline segment, which might be a read error. The V call is TRBV28, the J call TRBJ2-3; 9 positions match TRBD2. Germline CDR1 MDHEN, CDR2 SYDVKM. This CDR3 has 20 residues. The CDR3 DNA follows: TGTGCCAGTAGTTTCCGACCTAGCGGGGCGGGGCGGGGAGTCGCAGATACGCAGTATTTT. The encoded protein is CASSFRPSGAGRGVADTQYF.

The rearrangement joins TRBV6-1 to TRBJ2-5; D might be TRBD1 (6 bases). CDR1 is MNHNS and CDR2 is SASEGT in the germline V gene. CDR3 length: 15 residues. The V and J ends lost 3 bases and 2 bases respectively, with 13 bases between them. For the CDR3, the DNA is TGTGCCAGCAGTGAGGATGACAGGTCACAAGAGACCCAGTACTTC. It specifies CASSEDDRSQETQYF.

This chain connects TRBV18 to TRBJ1-1; the match to TRBD1 covers 7 bases. The V and J ends lost 5 bases and 3 bases, in that order; junction bases with no gene match: 3. The germline V gene has CDR1 KGHSH and CDR2 LQKENI. The CDR3 spans 13 residues. CDR3 DNA: TGTGCCAGCTCAGACGGACAGGACACTGAAGCTTTCTTT. Translation: CASSDGQDTEAFF.

The chain has TRBV27 and TRBJ1-2, with TRBD1 matching 8 bases. The germline gives CDR1 MNHEY, CDR2 SMNVEV (reference sequence). The CDR3 is 16 amino acids. Trimming cost V 5 bases and J 4 bases; bases outside gene matches: 12. The CDR3 protein is CASSLDGTGQAYGYTF. Written as DNA, the CDR3 is TGTGCCAGCAGTCTAGACGGGACAGGCCAAGCCTATGGCTACACCTTC.

This chain joins TRBV2 and TRBJ1-5; D possibly corresponds to TRBD1 (5 bases). Trimming cost V 5 bases and J 1 base, with 12 bases left between them. Germline V gene lookup returns CDR1 SNHLY and CDR2 FYNNEI. The CDR3 spans 15 residues. CDR3 protein: CASSRTGGSNQPQHF. The CDR3 DNA reads as TGTGCCAGCAGTCGTACAGGTGGGAGCAATCAGCCCCAGCATTTT.

The chain joins TRBV5-1 to TRBJ2-3; 7 positions match TRBD2. The germline gives CDR1 SGHRS, CDR2 YFSETQ. Trimming at V came to 4 bases and at J to 2 bases, leaving 13 bases not matched to a gene. The CDR3 sequence is 17 residues long. This CDR3 reads CASSRGVTSAYTDTQYF. The CDR3 DNA follows: TGCGCCAGCAGCCGGGGCGTTACTAGCGCCTACACAGATACGCAGTATTTT.

This chain's CDR3 is CASSSRTGGVAGNTIYF. The CDR3 bases are TGTGCCAGCAGCTCAAGGACAGGGGGTGTGGCTGGAAACACCATATATTTT. This sequence joins TRBV7-2 and TRBJ1-3; 10 bases are a match to TRBD1. Germline lookup yields CDR1 SGHTA and CDR2 FQGNSA. There are 17 residues in the CDR3. V was pared by 4 bases and J by 2 bases, with 8 bases of the junction left unmatched.

The chain couples TRBV6-1 to TRBJ2-1; D is unclear. The CDR3 totals 14 residues. The germline V and J ends were trimmed by 2 bases and 9 bases, with 14 bases remaining between them. The V gene's germline CDR1 is MNHNS and CDR2 SASEGT. CDR3 region: CASSELISRSEQFF. The CDR3 nucleotides read TGTGCCAGCAGTGAATTAATATCACGGAGTGAGCAGTTCTTC.

In regard to this clone: This sample includes further DNA sequences coding for the same CDR3. This sequence joins TRBV28 and TRBJ1-5; D is ambiguous. This CDR3 contains 11 residues. The V end was cut by 4 bases, the J end by 5 bases, with 3 bases between. The germline V gene encodes CDR1 MDHEN and CDR2 SYDVKM. The DNA for the CDR3 is TGTGCCAGCAGTTCCTATCAGCCCCAGCATTTT. The encoded protein is CASSSYQPQHF.

Concerning this clone itself: Other DNA sequences in this sample translate to the same CDR3. The rearrangement links TRBV9 to TRBJ2-1; 7 bases are a match to TRBD2. The CDR3 spans 13 residues. J gave up 7 bases and V 1 base, and 2 bases lay outside the gene matches. Germline CDR1 and CDR2: SGDLS and YYNGEE. The CDR3 coding sequence is TGTGCCAGCAGCGTAATCGGGGGGAATGAGCAGTTCTTC. As protein: CASSVIGGNEQFF.

The rearrangement joins TRBV4-3 to TRBJ2-5, with a possible D match to TRBD2 (6 bases). V lost 4 bases and J lost 3, with 12 bases in between. This CDR3 is built from 14 residues. Germline CDR1 and CDR2: LGHNA and YSLEER. The CDR3 is CASSPSGREETQYF. The CDR3 nucleotides are TGCGCCAGCAGCCCCTCCGGGAGAGAAGAGACCCAGTACTTC.

The rearrangement links TRBV6-5 to TRBJ2-5; D ambiguous. Trimming stripped 6 bases from V and 4 bases from J, with 12 bases between. This CDR3 is built from 13 residues. The germline V gene has CDR1 MNHEY and CDR2 SVGAGI. The CDR3 sequence is CASSAVALETQYF. For the CDR3, the DNA is TGTGCCAGCAGCGCCGTTGCCTTAGAGACCCAGTACTTC.

Details on this clone: In the same sample, other DNA sequences code for this CDR3. The chain joins TRBV7-6 to TRBJ2-3, with D perhaps matching TRBD2 (6 bases). This CDR3 contains 15 residues. Trimming left V 0 bases short and J 0 bases short, with 7 bases between. Germline V CDR1 and CDR2: SGHVS, FNYEAQ. The CDR3 sequence: CASSLALASTDTQYF. CDR3 nucleotides: TGTGCCAGCAGCTTAGCGCTAGCGAGCACAGATACGCAGTATTTT.

The CDR3 spells CASSLQWQGRYQPQHF. The CDR3 DNA reads as TGTGCCAGCAGTTTACAGTGGCAGGGAAGATATCAGCCCCAGCATTTT. The chain is built from TRBV28 and TRBJ1-5; possibly TRBD1 for D (5 bases). The CDR3 contains 16 residues. CDR1 and CDR2 from the germline V gene are MDHEN and SYDVKM. V lost 2 bases, J lost 5 bases, and 16 bases lay in between.